The rows below give T cell receptor beta chains drawn from one sample of a study of post-analysis software for immune sequencing data. TCRdb reanalysed the PCR reads using MiXCR and keeps one entry per CDR3 protein. The sample includes hundreds of thousands of distinct CDR3 sequences, 40% to 55% of them seen just once. Sequencing used blood. The receptors were sampled from a girl aged 10-17 years with multiple sclerosis. Both conserved end residues are part of each CDR3. The D gene is left open where the match is weak. Size values are once, few and many counts, or a class for expanded clones, and some rows have none.

>TRBJ2-4|TRBV28|TRBD2|NA
TGTGCCAGCAGTTTATCGGCTAGCGGGAGTCAAAACATTCAGTACTTC
CASSLSASGSQNIQYF
>TRBJ2-7|TRBV10-3|TRBD2|few
TGTGCCATCGGACGGGAGGGGCTCGAGCAGTACTTC
CAIGREGLEQYF
>TRBJ1-5|TRBV4-1|NA|few
TGCGCCAGCAGCCAAGCAGGGCTTCAGCCCCAGCATTTT
CASSQAGLQPQHF
>TRBJ2-1|TRBV5-1|TRBD2|few
TGCGCCAGCAGCCCGATAGCGGGAGGGAACAACAATGAGCAGTTCTTC
CASSPIAGGNNNEQFF
>TRBJ1-5|TRBV6-5|TRBD1|few
TGTGCCAGCAGTCCCGACAGGGTTCGCAATCAGCCCCAGCATTTT
CASSPDRVRNQPQHF
>TRBJ2-3|TRBV28|TRBD2|few
TGTGCCAGCAGTCAACTGACTAGCGGGAGTAAAGATACGCAGTATTTT
CASSQLTSGSKDTQYF
>TRBJ1-2|TRBV9|NA|few
TGTGCCAGCAGCGTAGCCCAGGACTATGGCTACACCTTC
CASSVAQDYGYTF
>TRBJ2-7|TRBV12-3/TRBV12-4|TRBD2|NA
TGTGCCAGCAGTCCCCGCCTGGGGACACTCCCGGGACTAGCCCCCTACGAGCAGTACTTC
CASSPRLGTLPGLAPYEQYF
>TRBJ2-7|TRBV4-3|NA|few
TGCGCCAGCAGCCAAGAGCCCCGGACGGTGTCCTACGAGCAGTACTTC
CASSQEPRTVSYEQYF
>TRBJ2-3|TRBV7-9|TRBD2|NA
TGTGCCAGCAGAGACTTAGGCGGGAGCGTCGGAGATACGCAGTATTTT
CASRDLGGSVGDTQYF
>TRBJ2-7|TRBV29-1|NA|NA
TGCACCGCGGTCGGGGACATCTCCTACGAGCAGTACTTC
CTAVGDISYEQYF
>TRBJ2-3|TRBV5-1|NA|NA
TGCGCCAGCAGCTTCACCTACACAGATACGCAGTATTTT
CASSFTYTDTQYF
>TRBJ2-1|TRBV2|NA|few
TGTGCCAGCAGACTACCTAGCTACAATGAGCAGTTCTTC
CASRLPSYNEQFF
>TRBJ2-3|TRBV2|TRBD1|few
TGTGCCAGCAGCGAATACCACAGGGGGGTAAAGGATACGCAGTATTTT
CASSEYHRGVKDTQYF
>TRBJ2-1|TRBV28|TRBD1|NA
TGTGCCAGCATCCAAACCGGGGTGGGACAGGCCATTAGCTCCTACAATGAGCAGTTCTTC
CASIQTGVGQAISSYNEQFF
>TRBJ2-4|TRBV20-1|NA|NA
TGCAGTGCCTACAGCCTAGAGGGCAAAAACATTCAGTACTTC
CSAYSLEGKNIQYF
>TRBJ1-2|TRBV19|TRBD1|NA
TGTGCCAGTAGCCATATACAGGGGGCAGGAGGCTACACCTTC
CASSHIQGAGGYTF
>TRBJ2-1|TRBV20-1|NA|NA
TGCAGTGCTAGAGGAACAATTTACCACAATGAGCAGTTCTTC
CSARGTIYHNEQFF
>TRBJ1-4|TRBV5-1|NA|NA
TGCGCCAGCAGCTTGGGCAGGGCAGATGAAAAACTGTTTTTT
CASSLGRADEKLFF
>TRBJ2-7|TRBV29-1|NA|few
TGCAGCGTTGAAAACCGGGTATACGAGCAGTACTTC
CSVENRVYEQYF
>TRBJ1-1|TRBV20-1|NA|few
TGCAGTGCTAGAGAGACTACCAAGTCTAAGGGGGAAGGGAACACTGAAGCTTTCTTT
CSARETTKSKGEGNTEAFF
>TRBJ2-7|TRBV27|NA|NA
TGTGCCAGCAGTAGCAGGGCCATCTCCTACGAGCAGTACTTC
CASSSRAISYEQYF
>TRBJ2-5|TRBV28|TRBD2|few
TGTGCCAGCAGCCCCCAGGGGACTAGAGAGACCCAGTACTTC
CASSPQGTRETQYF